These 10 T cell receptor beta chains were all obtained from the same sample, sequenced in a study of shared clonotypes between healthy human individuals (dated by TCRdb to the early 2020s). Libraries were built with the immunoSEQ multiplex PCR assay. The clones in this table, taken by TCRdb from immuneACCESS, are in-frame only. Not every clone is retained; where verified, under half of the shortfall comes from an unresolved V gene, and the cause of the rest is unknown. The table for this sample lists about 2,500,000 clones; just over 90% of them were counted only once. The ten largest make up about 0.13% of the sample. Sequencing input: naive CD4+ T cells sorted from blood. The cell subset or site label on this specimen signifies: CD45RA+ positively selected. The receptors shown here come from a man younger than 35 in good health.

This clone was found a few times. The chain combines TRBV5-1 with TRBJ1-6, with D perhaps matching TRBD1 (5 bases). This CDR3 spans 16 amino acids. The V gene lost 4 bases and the J gene lost 0 bases, with 11 bases spanning the gap. Germline V gene sequence: CDR1 SGHRS, CDR2 YFSETQ. CDR3 bases: TGCGCCAGCAGCCCCGGGGGGAGCTCCTATAATTCACCCCTCCACTTT. Protein sequence: CASSPGGSSYNSPLHF.

As to this clone: Other DNA sequences in the sample encode the same CDR3. The rearrangement joins TRBV18 to TRBJ2-7; 9 bases align to TRBD1. The CDR3 has 15 residues. Per the germline V gene, CDR1 is KGHSH and CDR2 is LQKENI. With V trimmed by 2 bases and J by 2 bases, 4 bases remained unmatched. The CDR3 DNA is TGTGCCAGCTCACCAGCCGGGACAGGGACCTACGAGCAGTACTTC. This codes for CASSPAGTGTYEQYF.

The rearrangement uses TRBV7-2 and TRBJ2-3; D gene uncertain. The CDR3 loop spans 15 amino acids. Per germline, CDR1 SGHTA and CDR2 FQGNSA. The V and J ends lost 2 bases and 2 bases respectively, with 11 bases between them. The CDR3, as DNA: TGTGCCAGCAGCTTAAGCATAGCCCCCACAGATACGCAGTATTTT. This codes for CASSLSIAPTDTQYF.

The chain has TRBV5-6 and TRBJ1-4, with a possible D match to TRBD1 (5 bases). Germline lookup yields CDR1 SGHDT and CDR2 YYEEEE. The CDR3 loop spans 15 amino acids. The ends were cut back, 0 bases at V and 8 bases at J, with 14 bases in the middle. DNA of the CDR3: TGTGCCAGCAGCTTGGTCGGGGGAGGAGGGGAAAAACTGTTTTTT. Residues: CASSLVGGGGEKLFF.

The V gene is TRBV5-1, the J gene TRBJ2-7; perhaps TRBD1 as D (5 bases). Trimming stripped 6 bases from V and 6 bases from J, with 16 bases between. The CDR3 consists of 13 residues. Germline CDR1 is SGHRS and CDR2 is YFSETQ. Here the CDR3 reads CASTPIQGTEQYF. CDR3 in DNA: TGCGCCAGCACCCCTATTCAGGGAACCGAGCAGTACTTC.

The chain combines TRBV19 with TRBJ2-1; 7 bases are shared with TRBD2. Germline V gene sequence: CDR1 LNHDA, CDR2 SQIVND (reference sequence). V gave up 1 base and J gave up 12 bases; unmatched junction bases: 6. The CDR3 length is 13 residues. CDR3 sequence: CASSIVPGLRQFF. CDR3 in DNA: TGTGCCAGTAGTATAGTACCGGGACTACGGCAGTTCTTC.

The genes are TRBV25-1 and TRBJ2-3, with no clear D. This CDR3 comprises 16 residues. Trimming took off 6 bases at V and 2 bases at J, with 18 bases between the two ends. Germline loops: CDR1 MGHDK, CDR2 SYGVNS. In DNA, the CDR3 is TGTGCCAGCAGCTCCGGGTGGTCCGACCTCACAGATACGCAGTATTTT. Translated: CASSSGWSDLTDTQYF.

This sequence joins TRBV21-1 and TRBJ1-2; TRBD1, the table's D call, lacks a check against the DNA. TRBV21-1 is shown as a pseudogene. The CDR3 is 20 residues long. This CDR3 is CASSKERGQGAEDIYYGYTF. The CDR3 DNA is TGTGCCAGCAGCAAAGAACGGGGACAGGGGGCGGAGGACATCTACTATGGCTACACCTTC.

This chain links TRBV5-4 with TRBJ2-5, with unresolved D. CDR1 is SGHNT, CDR2 YYREEE, per germline (reference sequence). The CDR3 is made up of 14 amino acids. Trimming removed 4 bases from V and 0 bases from J, with 10 bases in between. The CDR3 bases are TGTGCCAGCAGCAACCGACGGTACCAAGAGACCCAGTACTTC. It specifies CASSNRRYQETQYF.

This clone has more than one count but fewer than ten. The CDR3 loop reads CASSYLGQGGGYTF. CDR3 DNA: TGTGCCAGCAGTTACCTGGGACAGGGTGGTGGCTACACCTTC. J is TRBJ1-2 and V is TRBV6-5, with 9 positions matching TRBD1. The CDR3 is made up of 14 amino acids. From germline, CDR1 is MNHEY and CDR2 SVGAGI. With 2 bases clipped from V and 7 bases from J, the junction kept 5 bases outside the gene matches.